The 8 T cell receptor beta chains reported below all come from one sample, sequenced in a study of OX40 agonist ivuxolimab in advanced cancers. Method: immunoSEQ multiplex PCR; TCRdb's copy keeps in-frame clones and lacks some. The sample consists of some 86,000 clones, about 90% of them appearing once. The sample here was CD4+ or CD8+ T cells sorted from blood, taken in a trial of the OX40 agonist ivuxolimab. Receptors were obtained from an adult with an advanced solid tumor such as melanoma, head and neck, liver or kidney cancer.

This clone has just one count. The chain has TRBV29-1 and TRBJ2-6, with a possible D match to TRBD2 (6 bases). V was trimmed by 0 bases and J by 2 bases, leaving 20 bases between them. Germline V CDR1 and CDR2: SQVTM, ANQGSEA. This CDR3 is 19 amino acids long. The CDR3 spells CSVEDTRRKGLPGANVLTF. The CDR3 DNA is TGCAGCGTTGAAGATACGAGGAGGAAGGGACTGCCTGGGGCCAACGTCCTGACTTTC.

The CDR3 DNA reads as TGTGCCATCAGTGAGTCGAGCGGGAGGGCCGGCGAAAACATTCAGTACTTC. Translating it yields CAISESSGRAGENIQYF. The J gene is TRBJ2-4, the V gene TRBV10-3; 10 nucleotides line up with TRBD2. The CDR3 consists of 17 residues. Germline V lookup: CDR1 ENHRY, CDR2 SYGVKD. With V trimmed by 0 bases and J by 5 bases, 7 bases remained unmatched.

J is TRBJ2-1 and V is TRBV7-3; D may match TRBD1 or TRBD2 (5 bases each). V was pared by 4 bases and J by 8 bases, with 21 bases between. From germline, CDR1 is SGHTA and CDR2 FQGTGA. The CDR3 covers 16 residues. CDR3 region: CASSSGGEPVFDEQFF. For the CDR3, the DNA is TGTGCCAGCAGCTCTGGGGGAGAGCCAGTTTTCGATGAGCAGTTCTTC.

The CDR3 sequence is CASSSGTGDDEQYF. Written as DNA, the CDR3 is TGTGCCAGCAGCTCCGGGACAGGGGATGACGAGCAGTACTTC. The chain combines TRBV7-9 with TRBJ2-7, with 10 positions matching TRBD1. The CDR3 loop spans 14 amino acids. J gave up 5 bases and V 4 bases, and 5 bases lay outside the gene matches. Germline lookup yields CDR1 SEHNR and CDR2 FQNEAQ (reference sequence).

V usage is TRBV19 and J usage is TRBJ2-7, with TRBD2 matching 7 bases. With V trimmed by 5 bases and J by 2 bases, 3 bases remained unmatched. The germline V gene encodes CDR1 LNHDA and CDR2 SQIVND (reference sequence). This CDR3 is 13 amino acids long. The CDR3 loop is CASSLGLAYEQYF. In DNA form, the CDR3 reads TGTGCCAGTAGTCTCGGACTAGCCTACGAGCAGTACTTC. The entire variable domain, with the rest obtained from reference TRBV19 and TRBJ2-7, is as follows: DGGITQSPKYLFRKEGQNVTLSCEQNLNHDAMYWYRQDPGQGLRLIYYSQIVNDFQKGDIAEGYSVSREKKESFPLTVTSAQKNPTAFYLCASSLGLAYEQYFGPGTRLTVT.

The chain couples TRBV28 to TRBJ2-1, with TRBD2 as a possible D gene (6 bases). Germline values: CDR1 MDHEN, CDR2 SYDVKM. CDR3 length: 16 residues. The ends were cut back, 5 bases at V and 0 bases at J, with 14 bases in the middle. CDR3 nucleotide sequence: TGTGCCAGCAGTATGATAGCGGAAAGCTCCTACAATGAGCAGTTCTTC. Its translation: CASSMIAESSYNEQFF.

The chain is built from TRBV2 and TRBJ2-5; possibly TRBD2 for D (5 bases). This CDR3 is built from 15 residues. Germline V gene data show CDR1 as SNHLY and CDR2 as FYNNEI. With 8 bases removed from V and 3 bases from J, the gap between germline ends came to 19 bases. The CDR3 DNA follows: TGTGCCAGCGGCCCTGAGTCGAGCGGCGAAGAGACCCAGTACTTC. The encoded protein is CASGPESSGEETQYF.

The chain uses TRBV9 and TRBJ2-1, with 7 nucleotides matching TRBD2. Germline lookup yields CDR1 SGDLS and CDR2 YYNGEE. This CDR3 has 15 residues. The trim removed 5 bases at V and 9 bases at J, leaving 14 bases unmatched. The chain's CDR3 is CASSAGTNRGVEQFF. For the CDR3, the DNA is TGTGCCAGCAGTGCAGGGACTAACCGAGGGGTTGAGCAGTTCTTC.